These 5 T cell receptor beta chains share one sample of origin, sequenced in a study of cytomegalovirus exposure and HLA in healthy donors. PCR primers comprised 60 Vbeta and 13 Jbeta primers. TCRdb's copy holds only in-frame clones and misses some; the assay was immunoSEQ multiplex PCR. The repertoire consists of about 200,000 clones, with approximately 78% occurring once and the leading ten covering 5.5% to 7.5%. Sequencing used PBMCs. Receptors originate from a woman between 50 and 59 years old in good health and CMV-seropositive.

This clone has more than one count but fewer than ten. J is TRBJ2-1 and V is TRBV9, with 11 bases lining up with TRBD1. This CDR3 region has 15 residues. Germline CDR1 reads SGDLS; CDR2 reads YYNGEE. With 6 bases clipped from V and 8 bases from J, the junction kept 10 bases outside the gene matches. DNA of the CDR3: TGTGCCAGCACCCCCGGGACAGGGGGACATTATGAGCAGTTCTTC. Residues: CASTPGTGGHYEQFF. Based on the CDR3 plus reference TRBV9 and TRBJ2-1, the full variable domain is DSGVTQTPKHLITATGQRVTLRCSPRSGDLSVYWYQQSLDQGLQFLIQYYNGEERAKGNILERFSAQQFPDLHSELNLSSLELGDSALYFCASTPGTGGHYEQFFGPGTRLTVL.

Written as DNA, the CDR3 is TGTGCCAGTACTTCGCAGCTATCACCAGGTTCGGGGGGCTACACCTTC. As protein: CASTSQLSPGSGGYTF. This chain joins TRBV19 and TRBJ1-2; D unclear. This CDR3 is built from 16 residues. V shed 7 bases and J shed 8 bases, with 26 bases lying between them. CDR1 is LNHDA and CDR2 is SQIVND in the germline V gene (reference sequence).

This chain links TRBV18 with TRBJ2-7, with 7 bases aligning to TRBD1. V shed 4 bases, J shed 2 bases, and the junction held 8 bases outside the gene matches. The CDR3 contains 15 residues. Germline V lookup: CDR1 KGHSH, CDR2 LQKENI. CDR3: CASSLRDSSTYEQYF. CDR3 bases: TGTGCCAGCTCACTCCGGGACAGCTCAACCTACGAGCAGTACTTC.

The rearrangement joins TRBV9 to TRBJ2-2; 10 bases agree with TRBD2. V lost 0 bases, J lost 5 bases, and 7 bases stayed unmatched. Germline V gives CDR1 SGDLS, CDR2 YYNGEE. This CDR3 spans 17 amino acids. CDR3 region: CASSVASGGAGTGELFF. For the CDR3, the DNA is TGTGCCAGCAGCGTAGCAAGCGGGGGGGCCGGGACCGGGGAGCTGTTTTTT.

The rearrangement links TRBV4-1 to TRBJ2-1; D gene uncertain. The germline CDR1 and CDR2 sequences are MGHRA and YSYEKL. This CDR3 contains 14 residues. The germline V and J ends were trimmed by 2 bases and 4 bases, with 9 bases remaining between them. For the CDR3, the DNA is TGCGCCAGCAGCCAAAAGGCAGGTTACAATGAGCAGTTCTTC. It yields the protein CASSQKAGYNEQFF.